A selection of T cell receptor beta chains follows, all from one sample in a study of cytomegalovirus exposure and HLA in healthy donors. Assay: immunoSEQ multiplex PCR; the TCRdb copy retains only in-frame clones and omits some. The sample lists 110,000 to 150,000 clones, roughly nine tenths occurring once. Material for sequencing was PBMCs. The receptors originated from a young man in good health and CMV-seronegative. CDR3s include the opening cysteine and the closing phenylalanine or tryptophan. Fields, in order: clone size, D gene, V gene, J gene, CDR3 length, CDR3 protein, CDR3 DNA. D genes are given only for firm matches. Expanded clones are given a class, and other clones once, few, many or no size at all.

-	TRBD2	TRBV13	TRBJ2-2	17	CASSSTGLAGNTGELFF	TGTGCCAGCAGCTCAACGGGACTAGCGGGGAACACCGGGGAGCTGTTTTTT
-	-	TRBV1	TRBJ2-2	18	CTSSQAPSGKGAAGELFF	TGCACCAGCAGCCAAGCCCCATCAGGGAAGGGGGCCGCCGGGGAGCTGTTTTTT
-	-	TRBV13	TRBJ1-1	14	CASSLGQGNTEAFF	TGTGCCAGCAGCTTAGGACAGGGCAACACTGAAGCTTTCTTT
-	TRBD2	TRBV28	TRBJ2-3	15	CASSRLAGSTDTQYF	TGTGCCAGCAGCCGACTAGCGGGAAGCACAGATACGCAGTATTTT
-	TRBD1	TRBV7-9	TRBJ2-7	14	CASFPGTGNDEQYF	TGTGCCAGCTTCCCCGGGACAGGTAACGACGAGCAGTACTTC
-	-	TRBV5-4	TRBJ2-2	12	CASSLTDSELFF	TGTGCCAGCAGCTTGACGGACAGTGAGCTGTTTTTT
few	-	TRBV14	TRBJ2-7	12	CASSQVLYEQYF	TGTGCCAGCAGCCAAGTTCTCTACGAGCAGTACTTC
-	TRBD1	TRBV12-5	TRBJ2-5	20	CASGLVHSAGGHLYQETQYF	TGTGCTAGTGGTTTGGTACACTCGGCAGGGGGTCACTTGTACCAAGAGACCCAGTACTTC
-	TRBD2	TRBV4-2	TRBJ2-3	17	CASSQWTSGGAEDTQYF	TGTGCCAGCAGCCAATGGACTAGCGGGGGGGCAGAAGATACGCAGTATTTT
-	-	TRBV5-4	TRBJ1-1	18	CASTSLLVGRVGATEAFF	TGTGCCAGCACCTCTTTACTGGTGGGTCGCGTGGGGGCCACTGAAGCTTTCTTT
-	TRBD1	TRBV27	TRBJ2-7	15	CASSSTGTGVYEQYF	TGTGCCAGCAGTTCCACCGGGACAGGGGTTTACGAGCAGTACTTC
-	-	TRBV18	TRBJ2-4	17	CASSPYWGKEAKNIQYF	TGTGCCAGCTCACCTTACTGGGGCAAGGAGGCCAAAAACATTCAGTACTTC
-	TRBD1	TRBV5-1	TRBJ2-1	13	CASSRQGRNEQFF	TGCGCCAGCAGCCGACAGGGACGGAATGAGCAGTTCTTC
-	TRBD1	TRBV29-1	TRBJ1-2	16	CSVEPRLTGGNYGYTF	TGCAGCGTTGAACCGCGATTGACAGGGGGAAACTATGGCTACACCTTC
-	-	TRBV5-4	TRBJ1-4	14	CASSLGQTNEKLFF	TGTGCCAGCAGCTTGGGACAAACTAATGAAAAACTGTTTTTT
-	-	TRBV18	TRBJ2-5	15	CASSLQRGYQETQYF	TGTGCCAGCTCCCTACAGAGGGGGTACCAAGAGACCCAGTACTTC
-	-	TRBV2	TRBJ2-7	16	CASSEAGVDTTYEQYF	TGTGCCAGCAGTGAAGCAGGGGTGGACACTACCTACGAGCAGTACTTC
-	TRBD1	TRBV2	TRBJ2-1	14	CASLQQGARNEQFF	TGTGCCAGTCTTCAACAGGGGGCTCGGAATGAGCAGTTCTTC
-	TRBD1	TRBV27	TRBJ2-3	17	CASSLFSGTGGKDTQYF	TGTGCCAGCAGTTTATTCTCCGGGACAGGGGGCAAAGATACGCAGTATTTT
-	TRBD1	TRBV7-8	TRBJ2-7	15	CASSLQGAGRYEQYF	TGTGCCAGCAGCCTGCAGGGGGCAGGTCGGTACGAGCAGTACTTC
few	-	TRBV11-3	TRBJ2-7	13	CASSRDSGYEQYF	TGTGCCAGCAGCCGGGACTCGGGCTACGAGCAGTACTTC
once	-	TRBV6-4	TRBJ1-2	14	CASSAKSEGYGYTF	TGTGCCAGCAGTGCCAAGAGTGAGGGCTATGGCTACACCTTC
-	TRBD1	TRBV27	TRBJ2-1	14	CASGLQGRGDEQFF	TGTGCCAGTGGTTTACAGGGGCGAGGGGATGAGCAGTTCTTC
-	TRBD2	TRBV27	TRBJ2-3	14	CASSYGGGTDTQYF	TGTGCCAGCAGTTATGGGGGGGGCACAGATACGCAGTATTTT
once	-	TRBV5-1	TRBJ1-1	14	CASSDPGDETEAFF	TGCGCCAGCAGCGATCCGGGGGACGAAACTGAAGCTTTCTTT
-	TRBD1	TRBV11-3	TRBJ2-1	15	CASSQGQGLRNEQFF	TGTGCCAGCAGCCAGGGACAGGGACTTAGGAATGAGCAGTTCTTC
-	TRBD2	TRBV4-1	TRBJ2-1	15	CASSPGTSDDNEQFF	TGCGCCAGCAGCCCCGGGACTAGCGACGACAATGAGCAGTTCTTC
-	TRBD1	TRBV5-5	TRBJ1-2	15	CASSFAGTGDYGYTF	TGTGCCAGCAGCTTCGCCGGGACAGGGGATTATGGCTACACCTTC
-	-	TRBV6-1	TRBJ2-7	13	CASSAGQFYEQYF	TGTGCCAGCAGCGCGGGACAGTTCTACGAGCAGTACTTC
-	-	TRBV18	TRBJ2-5	15	CASSSYNGFQETQYF	TGTGCCAGCTCCTCCTATAACGGGTTCCAAGAGACCCAGTACTTC
-	TRBD1	TRBV29-1	TRBJ1-2	15	CSVGKIGQGAYGYTF	TGCAGCGTTGGGAAAATCGGACAGGGGGCCTATGGCTACACCTTC